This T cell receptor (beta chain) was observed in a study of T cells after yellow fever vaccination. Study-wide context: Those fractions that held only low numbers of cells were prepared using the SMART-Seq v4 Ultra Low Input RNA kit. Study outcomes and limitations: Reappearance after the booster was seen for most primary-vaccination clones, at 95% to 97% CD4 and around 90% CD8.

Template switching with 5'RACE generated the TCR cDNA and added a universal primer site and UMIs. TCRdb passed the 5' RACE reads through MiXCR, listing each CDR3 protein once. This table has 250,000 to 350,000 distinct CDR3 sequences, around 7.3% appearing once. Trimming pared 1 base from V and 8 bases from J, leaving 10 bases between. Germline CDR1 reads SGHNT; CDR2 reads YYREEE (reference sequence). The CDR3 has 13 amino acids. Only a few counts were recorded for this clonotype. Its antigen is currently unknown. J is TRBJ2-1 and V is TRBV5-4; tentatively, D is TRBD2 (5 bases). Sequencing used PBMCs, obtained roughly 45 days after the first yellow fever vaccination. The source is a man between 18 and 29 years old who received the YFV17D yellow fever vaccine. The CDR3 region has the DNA TGTGCCAGCAGCTTGTACGGGGTGGATGAGCAGTTCTTC. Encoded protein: CASSLYGVDEQFF. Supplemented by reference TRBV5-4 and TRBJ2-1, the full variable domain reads ETGVTQSPTHLIKTRGQQVTLRCSSQSGHNTVSWYQQALGQGPQFIFQYYREEENGRGNFPPRFSGLQFPNYSSELNVNALELDDSALYLCASSLYGVDEQFFGPGTRLTVL.